Below are 24 T cell receptor beta chains sequenced from a single sample in a study of identical twins. MiXCR, run by TCRdb on the 5' RACE reads, gives a single entry per CDR3 protein. This table has about 460,000 distinct CDR3 sequences, over 12% appearing once. Separately, the same data were catalogued under a study of yellow fever vaccine responses in identical twins.

Source material: CD4+ T cells sorted from blood. The receptor set was obtained from a young woman in good health.

The chain joins TRBV7-8 to TRBJ2-2; D may be TRBD1 (5 bases). Trimming cost V 5 bases and J 7 bases, with 14 bases left between them. The CDR3 loop spans 14 amino acids. The germline V gene has CDR1 SGHVS and CDR2 FQNEAQ. CDR3: CASSPRQFVGELFF. The DNA for the CDR3 is TGTGCCAGCAGCCCCCGACAGTTTGTCGGGGAGCTGTTTTTT.

This rearrangement joins TRBV12-3 or TRBV12-4 to TRBJ2-2; 8 nucleotides agree with TRBD1. The CDR3 has 17 amino acids. V gave up 5 bases and J gave up 0 bases; unmatched junction bases: 8. The CDR3 is CASSRRGDRSNTGELFF. CDR3 sequence (DNA): TGTGCCAGCAGTCGAAGGGGGGACAGGTCGAACACCGGGGAGCTGTTTTTT.

The V gene is TRBV4-3, the J gene TRBJ2-5; TRBD1 agrees at 8 bases. The V gene's germline CDR1 is LGHNA and CDR2 YSLEER. The CDR3 loop spans 16 amino acids. With V trimmed by 0 bases and J by 9 bases, 12 bases remained unmatched. CDR3 region: CASSQDAAGGGGAQYF. In nucleotides, the CDR3 is TGCGCCAGCAGCCAAGACGCGGCAGGGGGCGGAGGAGCCCAGTACTTC.

This clonotype appeared once. This CDR3 reads CASSKSLGRVAGQGETQYF. The DNA of the CDR3 is TGTGCCAGCAGCAAATCGTTGGGAAGGGTAGCGGGACAAGGGGAGACCCAGTACTTC. The chain combines TRBV21-1 with TRBJ2-5; TRBD1 is taken as the D call from the table, unchecked against the DNA. TRBV21-1 has pseudogene status. The CDR3 totals 19 residues.

The table lists this clonotype with a few counts. The chain has TRBV6-1 and TRBJ1-2; D unresolved. Trimming cost V 7 bases and J 4 bases, with 16 bases left between them. Germline lookup yields CDR1 MNHNS and CDR2 SASEGT. The CDR3 runs 14 residues. Written as DNA, the CDR3 is TGTGCCAGCACCCCTTTGGGGAGCGGCTATGGCTACACCTTC. This encodes CASTPLGSGYGYTF.

This rearrangement joins TRBV12-3 or TRBV12-4 to TRBJ2-3; D might be TRBD2 (6 bases). V lost 6 bases to trimming and J lost 2 bases, with 15 bases between them. The CDR3 runs 15 residues. The CDR3 here is CASSPRGEVTDTQYF. The CDR3 nucleotides read TGTGCCAGCAGCCCCCGCGGGGAGGTCACAGATACGCAGTATTTT.

The chain combines TRBV29-1 with TRBJ2-3; 13 nucleotides agree with TRBD2. The CDR3 covers 16 residues. V trimming: 7 bases; J trimming: 3 bases; junction bases outside the gene matches: 10. The V gene's germline CDR1 is SQVTM and CDR2 ANQGSEA. CDR3 loop: CSATGLTSGRTDTQYF. The CDR3 DNA reads as TGCAGCGCCACTGGCTTGACTAGCGGGAGGACAGATACGCAGTATTTT.

This chain connects TRBV5-1 to TRBJ2-3; TRBD1 agrees at 8 bases. Germline V gene sequence: CDR1 SGHRS, CDR2 YFSETQ. Trimming cost V 4 bases and J 5 bases; bases outside gene matches: 6. The CDR3 length is 14 residues. CDR3 amino acids: CASSPTGVGDTQYF. In DNA, the CDR3 is TGCGCCAGCAGCCCGACAGGGGTGGGAGATACGCAGTATTTT.

This clonotype was detected only a few times. The V call is TRBV5-1, the J call TRBJ2-1; 7 bases match TRBD2. The germline V gene has CDR1 SGHRS and CDR2 YFSETQ. Unmatched junction bases numbered 14, after V lost 5 bases and J lost 6 bases. This CDR3 is 16 amino acids long. CDR3 in DNA: TGCGCCAGCAGAGACCTCGGGGGGAAGCTACCCAATGAGCAGTTCTTC. As protein: CASRDLGGKLPNEQFF.

The chain links TRBV6-1 to TRBJ2-1, with D possibly matching TRBD1 (5 bases). The CDR3 has 15 amino acids. Trimming shortened V by 2 bases and J by 5 bases, and 13 bases separated the two germline ends. The germline gives CDR1 MNHNS, CDR2 SASEGT. As DNA, the CDR3 is TGTGCCAGCAGTGAATGGGGCTTGGGGCACAATGAGCAGTTCTTC. Translation gives CASSEWGLGHNEQFF.

This clonotype was detected only a few times. The CDR3 DNA is TGCAGTGCTGCCGGGACCGTTTGGGATGAGCAGTTCTTC. The encoded protein is CSAAGTVWDEQFF. This rearrangement joins TRBV20-1 to TRBJ2-1, with D possibly called TRBD1 or TRBD2 (5 bases each). The germline gives CDR1 DFQATT, CDR2 SNEGSKA (reference sequence). This CDR3 has 13 residues. V lost 5 bases to trimming and J lost 8 bases, with 16 bases between them.

The rearrangement uses TRBV20-1 and TRBJ2-1; perhaps TRBD2 as D (5 bases). V was trimmed by 0 bases and J by 3 bases, leaving 30 bases between them. The CDR3 loop spans 21 amino acids. Looked up from germline, CDR1 is DFQATT and CDR2 is SNEGSKA (reference sequence). The CDR3 coding sequence is TGCAGTGCTAGAGATAGGGAGTTCGGTAAAGGGCGCGGAGAGGGCTACAATGAGCAGTTCTTC. Translation gives CSARDREFGKGRGEGYNEQFF.

V usage is TRBV5-1 and J usage is TRBJ2-3; D is possibly TRBD1 (5 bases). Germline CDR1 and CDR2: SGHRS and YFSETQ. This CDR3 spans 15 amino acids. V gave up 7 bases and J gave up 2 bases, with 17 bases separating them. The CDR3 DNA sequence: TGCGCCAGCCGAAAAGACAGTGCGGCCACAGATACGCAGTATTTT. It codes for CASRKDSAATDTQYF.

This clonotype came up a few times. This rearrangement joins TRBV19 to TRBJ2-1; TRBD2 is a possible D gene (5 bases). The CDR3 contains 14 residues. Germline V gene data show CDR1 as LNHDA and CDR2 as SQIVND (reference sequence). This CDR3 is CAASYGGTYNEQFF. CDR3 nucleotides: TGTGCAGCCTCTTATGGAGGTACCTACAATGAGCAGTTCTTC.

Many counts were recorded for this clonotype. V is TRBV7-9 and J is TRBJ2-5; 10 bases map to TRBD2. Germline trimming cut 5 bases from V and 3 bases from J; bases unmatched to any gene: 6. Germline assignment: CDR1 SEHNR and CDR2 FQNEAQ (reference sequence). The CDR3 is 15 residues long. CDR3 sequence reads: CASSLSLAGEETQYF. CDR3 sequence (DNA): TGTGCCAGCAGCCTCAGTCTAGCGGGAGAAGAGACCCAGTACTTC.

This clonotype has just a few counts. The rearrangement uses TRBV4-1 and TRBJ2-1; the D is unclear. The CDR3 is made up of 12 amino acids. Germline lookup yields CDR1 MGHRA and CDR2 YSYEKL. V lost 4 bases and J 9 bases, leaving 10 bases between the germline ends. CDR3 sequence (DNA): TGCGCCAGCAGCCGCGACTTCTTTGAGCAGTTCTTC. Amino acid sequence: CASSRDFFEQFF.

The chain links TRBV15 to TRBJ2-4; 7 nucleotides match TRBD2. The germline V gene encodes CDR1 LNHNV and CDR2 YYDKDF (reference sequence). This CDR3 is 18 amino acids long. The junction had 11 bases not matched to a gene; V was cut back by 1 base and J by 2 bases. The CDR3 DNA reads as TGTGCCACCAGCAGAGCCGTCGGGGCGGGAGTTCCCAAAAACATTCAGTACTTC. Translation: CATSRAVGAGVPKNIQYF. Using reference TRBV15 and TRBJ2-4 for the parts outside the CDR3, the full variable domain is DAMVIQNPRYQVTQFGKPVTLSCSQTLNHNVMYWYQQKSSQAPKLLFHYYDKDFNNEADTPDNFQSRRPNTSFCFLDIRSPGLGDTAMYLCATSRAVGAGVPKNIQYFGAGTRLSVL.

This clonotype was seen more than once but under ten times. The gene calls are TRBV6-2 or TRBV6-3 and TRBJ2-2; D is unclear. Per the germline V gene, CDR1 is MNHEY and CDR2 is SVGEGT. This CDR3 is 19 amino acids long. Trimming left V 0 bases short and J 7 bases short, with 24 bases between. CDR3 DNA sequence: TGTGCCAGCAGTTACTCGAGAGACGCCCAACGCCCCGGCGGCGGGGAGCTGTTTTTT. This sequence encodes CASSYSRDAQRPGGGELFF.

The table lists this clonotype with a few counts. The rearrangement joins TRBV4-3 to TRBJ1-2; TRBD1 agrees at 9 bases. The germline V gene has CDR1 LGHNA and CDR2 YSLEER. The trim removed 5 bases at V and 2 bases at J, leaving 9 bases unmatched. This CDR3 contains 16 residues. DNA for the CDR3: TGCGCCAGCAGCGGACTACAGGGGGCTCCGAACTATGGCTACACCTTC. Its translation is CASSGLQGAPNYGYTF.

This clonotype was counted between two and nine times. A much more abundant neighbour one base away suggests this may be a read error. The gene calls are TRBV2 and TRBJ1-5; D is possibly TRBD1 (5 bases). The CDR3 sequence is 13 residues long. Per the germline V gene, CDR1 is SNHLY and CDR2 is FYNNEI. The V and J ends lost 3 bases and 4 bases respectively, with 7 bases between them. For the CDR3, the DNA is TGTGCCAGCAGTGACAGGGATAATCAGCCCCAGCATTTT. It codes for CASSDRDNQPQHF.

This clonotype showed up just a few times. The J gene is TRBJ1-1, the V gene TRBV11-2; D possibly corresponds to TRBD1 (5 bases). Trimming shortened V by 3 bases and J by 3 bases, and 8 bases separated the two germline ends. The CDR3 has 13 amino acids. Germline values: CDR1 SGHAT, CDR2 FQNNGV. The CDR3 here is CASSFGTDTEAFF. The CDR3 coding sequence is TGTGCCAGCAGCTTCGGGACTGACACTGAAGCTTTCTTT.

This sequence joins TRBV28 and TRBJ2-3; 9 nucleotides match TRBD1. With V trimmed by 6 bases and J by 2 bases, 18 bases remained unmatched. Germline V gives CDR1 MDHEN, CDR2 SYDVKM. The CDR3 has 19 amino acids. CDR3 amino acids: CASSSGTGLMAGLTDTQYF. In nucleotides, the CDR3 is TGTGCCAGCAGCTCCGGGACAGGGTTAATGGCGGGCCTCACAGATACGCAGTATTTT. The full variable domain, with the rest looked up from reference TRBV28 and TRBJ2-3, is DVKVTQSSRYLVKRTGEKVFLECVQDMDHENMFWYRQDPGLGLRLIYFSYDVKMKEKGDIPEGYSVSREKKERFSLILESASTNQTSMYLCASSSGTGLMAGLTDTQYFGPGTRLTVL.

This clonotype was counted only a few times. This rearrangement joins TRBV29-1 to TRBJ2-3; 9 nucleotides agree with TRBD2. The germline gives CDR1 SQVTM, CDR2 ANQGSEA. Trimming removed 1 base from V and 5 bases from J; junction bases left unmatched: 1. The CDR3 sequence is 13 residues long. This chain's CDR3 is CSVEVLAGDTQYF. Here the CDR3 DNA reads TGCAGCGTTGAAGTACTAGCGGGAGATACGCAGTATTTT.

This clonotype occurred a few times. The rearrangement joins TRBV15 to TRBJ1-2; D possibly corresponds to TRBD1 (6 bases). The V gene lost 1 base and the J gene lost 6 bases, with 9 bases spanning the gap. Germline loops: CDR1 LNHNV, CDR2 YYDKDF (reference sequence). CDR3 size: 13 residues. CDR3 nucleotide sequence: TGTGCCACCAGCAGAGTCCAGGGGCATGGCTACACCTTC. Residues: CATSRVQGHGYTF.